This T cell receptor beta chain was found in a study of T-cell memory formation after mild COVID-19. Study-wide results and limits: Some responding clones appeared in pre-infection memory, suggesting cross-reactive memory joined. Unconfirmed was the SARS-CoV-2 specificity of second-wave clones that peaked on day 37.

This CDR3 is 14 amino acids long. CDR1 is MNHEY and CDR2 is SVGAGI in the germline V gene. Trimming removed 7 bases from V and 5 bases from J, with 17 bases in between. MiXCR was run by TCRdb on the 5' RACE reads, yielding one entry per CDR3 protein. In the table there are about 290,000 distinct CDR3 sequences, roughly 15% of which are singletons. This clonotype was picked up a small number of times. Its antigen is still unknown. Material for sequencing was PBMCs or a T cell subset sorted from them (not recorded which). This TCR was recovered from a man in his late teens or twenties who had mild COVID-19 (a few samples of this study predate the infection). Cell type and time point are not known. This rearrangement joins TRBV6-5 to TRBJ1-2, with no clear D. CDR3 coding DNA: TGTGCCAGCATTAAGCCGGGATCAAGTTATGGCTACACCTTC. This codes for CASIKPGSSYGYTF.